This T cell receptor (beta chain) was documented in a study of blood T cell repertoires in COVID-19. As for the study in general: The samples span acute and convalescent COVID-19 from the United States, Italy and Spain. PBMCs, B-cell-depleted T cells, or T cells provided the cDNA or gDNA that made up the material.

This CDR3 contains 14 residues. CDR1 is LNHNV, CDR2 YYDKDF, per germline (reference sequence). V was shortened by 0 bases and J by 4 bases, with 9 bases between the two germline ends. As processed by the authors: Nucleated cell number was recorded as an estimate derived from reference gene primer amplification. Sequencing was performed with immunoSEQ multiplex PCR; in TCRdb, only in-frame clones are kept and a portion is missing. V and J calls and clone size are as listed in that table; D and trimming were resolved from the DNA. The sample carries roughly 260,000 clones, about 87% recorded once. This clonotype was sampled from a man aged 55 to 70 who had recovered from COVID-19. Sequenced input: peripheral blood. V and J are TRBV15 and TRBJ1-2; D is undetermined. DNA for the CDR3: TGTGCCACCAGCAGAGATCAGGAACGCTATGGCTACACCTTC. Translation: CATSRDQERYGYTF. Full variable domain (remainder filled in from reference TRBV15 and TRBJ1-2): DAMVIQNPRYQVTQFGKPVTLSCSQTLNHNVMYWYQQKSSQAPKLLFHYYDKDFNNEADTPDNFQSRRPNTSFCFLDIRSPGLGDTAMYLCATSRDQERYGYTFGSGTRLTVV.